Below, 4 T cell receptor beta chains from the same sample are listed, as sequenced in a study of blood T cell repertoires in COVID-19. Assay used: immunoSEQ multiplex PCR; TCRdb lists only in-frame clones, some missing. This sample has 100,000 to 150,000 clones, with over 60% found just once. The sample taken for sequencing was peripheral blood. The receptor source for this set is a woman in her 70s with acute or convalescent COVID-19.

The genes are TRBV7-9 and TRBJ2-1; 11 nucleotides match TRBD1. CDR3 length: 15 residues. Germline V gives CDR1 SEHNR, CDR2 FQNEAQ (reference sequence). J gave up 4 bases and V 6 bases, and 5 bases lay outside the gene matches. The CDR3 loop is CASSPGQGGYNEQFF. The CDR3 DNA reads TGTGCCAGCAGTCCGGGACAGGGGGGATACAATGAGCAGTTCTTC.

The chain carries TRBV28 and TRBJ2-2, with TRBD1 matching over 10 bases. V gave up 10 bases and J gave up 6 bases; unmatched junction bases: 8. CDR1 is MDHEN and CDR2 is SYDVKM in the germline V gene. CDR3 size: 14 residues. For the CDR3, the DNA is TGTGCCACCACGGGACAGGGGAAGTCCGGGGAGCTGTTTTTT. It encodes CATTGQGKSGELFF.

This clone was picked up one time. This sequence joins TRBV18 and TRBJ1-3; the D gene is possibly TRBD1 (5 bases). Trimming took off 2 bases at V and 2 bases at J, with 16 bases between the two ends. The CDR3 is 17 residues long. The V gene's germline CDR1 is KGHSH and CDR2 LQKENI. This CDR3 reads CASSPGVRGSTGNTIYF. CDR3 bases: TGTGCCAGCTCACCAGGTGTTAGGGGAAGCACTGGAAACACCATATATTTT. The full variable domain, in which reference TRBV18 and TRBJ1-3 provide the parts outside the CDR3, is NAGVMQNPRHLVRRRGQEARLRCSPMKGHSHVYWYRQLPEEGLKFMVYLQKENIIDESGMPKERFSAEFPKEGPSILRIQQVVRGDSAAYFCASSPGVRGSTGNTIYFGEGSWLTVV.

This clone was observed once. V is TRBV11-2 and J is TRBJ2-5, with 7 nucleotides matching TRBD1. CDR1 SGHAT and CDR2 FQNNGV come from the germline V gene. V lost 5 bases to trimming and J lost 4 bases; unmatched junction nucleotides: 10. The CDR3 is 15 amino acids. As DNA, the CDR3 is TGTGCCAGCAGCAGCCTCGGACAGGCGGGAGAGACCCAGTACTTC. It encodes CASSSLGQAGETQYF.